This T cell receptor (beta chain) was found in a study of CD8+ T cells in alopecia areata (dated by TCRdb to between 2018 and 2020). In terms of the full investigation: Skin from C3H/HeJ donors with spontaneous alopecia (about 6-13 months old) was grafted onto female C3H/HeJ recipients that were 7-10 weeks old. High-throughput TCRbeta sequencing was used to examine T cell clonal expansion in alopecia areata in both the C3H/HeJ mouse model and human patients. Scalp tissue and sorted CD4+ and CD8+ peripheral blood T cells from patchy and totalis/universalis alopecia areata patients and from healthy controls were covered by human TCRbeta sequencing. Scalp clonality was compared across normal scalp (n=4), patchy alopecia areata scalp (n=8), and alopecia totalis/universalis scalp (n=8). RNA was obtained with the PAXgene miRNA kit for fixed scalp, the miRNeasy kit for PBMCs, and the RNeasy kit for mouse skin. TCRbeta CDR3 regions were amplified by immunoSEQ multiplex PCR with 35 Vbeta forward and 13 Jbeta reverse primers.

As encoded in the germline V gene (reference sequence), CDR1 is NSQYPW while CDR2 is LRSPGD. The germline V and J ends show losses of 4 bases and 0 bases respectively, and no gene match explains 2 bases of the junction. Counted from cysteine to phenylalanine, this CDR3 has 14 amino acids. Of the CDR3's DNA, 30 bases were read; they are in frame from base 1. Pooled mouse cutaneous lymph node cells were stained for CD4, CD8alpha, NKG2D, NKG2ACE and other markers and were then sorted on a BD Influx. This clone showed up just a few times. Its antigen is unknown. Gene designations and germline sequences in this entry are those of the mouse. The read halts 4 residues ahead of the CDR3 end, with the missing end drawn from the germline J gene. The sample holds other DNA sequences that translate to the same CDR3. Results and caveats for the whole study, not just this receptor: Unlike mouse skin, where gammadelta T cells dominate, normal human skin contains resident alphabeta T cells that get sequenced too, which complicates analysis of the scalp TCR repertoire. Compared with mice, TCR sequences shared between patients were less clear, possibly partly because of HLA diversity across the patient population. Lesional scalp, especially in alopecia totalis/universalis, showed higher clonality and more expanded CD8+ clones than normal scalp, suggesting antigenic drive.

Libraries were constructed by the immunoSEQ multiplex PCR assay. RNA was extracted from all samples and reverse transcribed into cDNA as template for TCR sequencing. SuperScript III was used for first-strand cDNA synthesis, primed with a 2:1 mix of oligo-dT and random hexamers. A synthetic immune receptor repertoire was used to assess amplification bias, and residual bias was removed computationally. Sequencing of the libraries was done on Illumina HiSeq using 60 bp reads that spanned the CDR3 and were read from J toward V. The published analysis was carried out like this. Raw reads were preprocessed for error removal, and CDR3 was defined according to IMGT conventions as running from the conserved cysteine to phenylalanine. Clonality was computed as 1 minus the Shannon entropy, with the entropy normalized by log2 of the number of productive unique TCRs. CD4 or CD8 identity of scalp clones was inferred by cross-referencing scalp TCRbeta sequences with sorted blood CD4 and CD8 repertoires. Imported from immuneACCESS, the table was reduced by TCRdb to in-frame sequences with V and J called. These copies leave out some clones; in studies compared against another copy, an unresolved V gene accounts for under half, and the cause of the remainder is not known. V, J and clone size were drawn from that table, and D and trimming were deduced from the DNA. The sample features approximately 280,000 clones, and none is a singleton. The biggest ten clones account for more than 1% of the sample.

Rearrangement joined TRBV1 to TRBJ1-1; 7 of the junction bases match TRBD1. Sequenced input: CD4+ T cells sorted from a lymph node. This sequence was found in a C3H/HeJ mouse with alopecia areata. The MHC haplotype for this mouse line is H2-k. CDR3 region: CTCSGGQPNTEVFF. CDR3 bases read: TGCACCTGCAGTGGGGGACAGCCAAACACA.